Below, 18 T cell receptor beta chains from the same sample are listed, as sequenced in a study of blood T cells in healthy people across ages (dated by TCRdb to the mid-2010s). The library was prepared using 5' RACE. For sequencing, an Illumina HiSeq 2500 was employed. A second PCR of about 7 to 12 cycles was performed with a sample-barcoded 5' primer and a J-beta primer mix. TCRdb reprocessing: public reads trimmed at Q25 with fastp, clones called with MiXCR, in-frame beta chains kept. Every entry covers one CDR3 protein and lists the most common genes and DNA from its rows. The sample table lists hundreds of thousands of distinct CDR3 sequences, roughly 50% of them with a count of one. The ten most abundant clones make up 30% to 45% of the sample. Input material: blood. The receptor set was obtained from a man aged 55 to 70 in good health.

The gene calls are TRBV5-4 and TRBJ1-2, with TRBD1 matching over 10 bases. Germline CDR1 and CDR2: SGHNT and YYREEE (reference sequence). The V gene end was trimmed by 0 bases and the J gene end by 8 bases; junction bases not matched to a gene: 4. This CDR3 spans 14 amino acids. The CDR3 DNA is TGTGCCAGCAGCTTGGGGGACAGGGGAGAAGGCTACACCTTC. Translating it yields CASSLGDRGEGYTF. Full variable domain (remainder filled in from reference TRBV5-4 and TRBJ1-2): ETGVTQSPTHLIKTRGQQVTLRCSSQSGHNTVSWYQQALGQGPQFIFQYYREEENGRGNFPPRFSGLQFPNYSSELNVNALELDDSALYLCASSLGDRGEGYTFGSGTRLTVV.

This clonotype was recorded a few times. The V call is TRBV4-2, the J call TRBJ2-3, with 8 bases matching TRBD2. This CDR3 is built from 16 residues. Trimming cost V 1 base and J 0 bases; bases outside gene matches: 3. Per germline, CDR1 LGHNA and CDR2 YNFKEQ. This CDR3 is CASSQAAGVSTDTQYF. DNA for the CDR3: TGTGCCAGCAGCCAAGCAGCGGGGGTTAGCACAGATACGCAGTATTTT.

In its sample, this clonotype was seen once. DNA of the CDR3: TGTGCCAGCAGCTTAGGTGCGGGGGGGTTGGGAGAGACCCAGTACTTC. Translation: CASSLGAGGLGETQYF. This sequence joins TRBV7-2 and TRBJ2-5; 9 bases agree with TRBD2. The CDR3 has 16 amino acids. J was trimmed by 4 bases and V by 1 base; bases with no gene match: 7. The V gene's germline CDR1 is SGHTA and CDR2 FQGNSA.

This clonotype was observed a few times. The rearrangement links TRBV7-9 to TRBJ2-4; 7 nucleotides align to TRBD2. V shed 1 base, J shed 13 bases, and the junction held 4 bases outside the gene matches. This CDR3 is 12 amino acids long. Per germline, CDR1 SEHNR and CDR2 FQNEAQ (reference sequence). CDR3 region: CASSLGLGRQYF. The CDR3, as DNA: TGTGCCAGCAGCTTAGGACTCGGGAGGCAGTACTTC.

Concerning this clonotype: At one of its ends the junction is not consistent with the germline gene, which may arise from a read error. The CDR3 spells CSFRPTGGHSPLHF. DNA for the CDR3: TGCAGCTTCCGCCCGACAGGGGGTCATTCGCCCCTCCACTTT. The V gene is TRBV20-1, the J gene TRBJ1-6, with 9 bases matching TRBD1. The CDR3 covers 14 residues. Germline V gene sequence: CDR1 DFQATT, CDR2 SNEGSKA (reference sequence).

Points on this clonotype: This may stem from a read error, because a much larger clone lies one nucleotide away. V gene TRBV18 combines with J gene TRBJ2-5; maybe TRBD1 (6 bases). Germline-derived CDR1 and CDR2 are KGHSH and LQKENI. This CDR3 contains 13 residues. The V gene lost 2 bases and the J gene lost 11 bases, with 15 bases spanning the gap. CDR3 coding DNA: TGTGCCAGCTCACCAGGGACAAACAATGAGCAGTACTTC. Protein sequence: CASSPGTNNEQYF.

The chain is built from TRBV28 and TRBJ2-1, with 10 bases aligning to TRBD1. The CDR3 consists of 16 residues. Germline V gene data show CDR1 as MDHEN and CDR2 as SYDVKM. V dropped 6 bases and J dropped 4; count of bases not matched to a gene: 9. The CDR3: CASSLLGTGVYNEQFF. Written as DNA, the CDR3 is TGTGCCAGCAGCCTATTAGGGACAGGGGTTTACAATGAGCAGTTCTTC.

V is TRBV3-1 and J is TRBJ2-3; no reliable D call. CDR3 length: 14 residues. Germline V gene data show CDR1 as LGHDT and CDR2 as YNNKEL (reference sequence). V lost 0 bases to trimming and J lost 3 bases, with 7 bases between them. This CDR3 is CASSQDPVTDTQYF. CDR3 sequence (DNA): TGTGCCAGCAGCCAAGATCCAGTTACAGATACGCAGTATTTT.

The V gene is TRBV14, the J gene TRBJ2-4; perhaps TRBD1 as D (6 bases). Germline V gene lookup returns CDR1 SGHDN and CDR2 FVKESK. CDR3 size: 13 residues. The V end was cut by 4 bases, the J end by 8 bases, with 12 bases between. CDR3 DNA sequence: TGTGCCAGCAGCCTTAGGGGGATAGACATTCAGTACTTC. Translating it yields CASSLRGIDIQYF. The variable domain in full, with the rest retrieved from reference TRBV14 and TRBJ2-4, is EAGVTQFPSHSVIEKGQTVTLRCDPISGHDNLYWYRRVMGKEIKFLLHFVKESKQDESGMPNNRFLAERTGGTYSTLKVQPAELEDSGVYFCASSLRGIDIQYFGAGTRLSVL.

This clonotype showed up just a few times. V usage is TRBV20-1 and J usage is TRBJ1-1; unclear D gene. V was cut by 1 base and J by 0 bases, with 6 bases left in between. The CDR3 loop spans 13 amino acids. The germline CDR1 and CDR2 sequences are DFQATT and SNEGSKA (reference sequence). The CDR3 DNA follows: TGCAGTGCTAGAGGGGATCTGAACACTGAAGCTTTCTTT. Translation gives CSARGDLNTEAFF.

This chain uses TRBV28 with TRBJ2-5, with D perhaps matching TRBD2 (6 bases). The CDR3 extends over 16 amino acids. V lost 5 bases, J lost 4 bases, and 20 bases lay in between. Germline loops: CDR1 MDHEN, CDR2 SYDVKM. CDR3 sequence reads: CASSPPAEVGGETQYF. The CDR3 DNA reads as TGTGCCAGCAGTCCCCCCGCAGAAGTGGGAGGAGAGACCCAGTACTTC.

The V and J genes are TRBV2 and TRBJ2-1; D is uncertain. The end of the DNA is better explained by TRBJ2-7, so the J call may be wrong. This CDR3 is built from 11 residues. Per the germline V gene, CDR1 is SNHLY and CDR2 is FYNNEI. The CDR3 reads CASSEVDEQYF. CDR3 sequence (DNA): TGTGCCAGCAGTGAAGTGGACGAGCAGTACTTC.

This clonotype appeared a few times. V is TRBV20-1 and J is TRBJ1-1; no definite D call. The germline V gene has CDR1 DFQATT and CDR2 SNEGSKA (reference sequence). V was clipped by 0 bases and J by 4 bases, with 9 bases between them. CDR3 size: 13 residues. The CDR3 nucleotides read TGCAGTGCTAGAGACACTCGAGGCACTGAAGCTTTCTTT. Translated, it gives CSARDTRGTEAFF.

The rearrangement uses TRBV6-5 and TRBJ1-2; TRBD1 matches at 12 bases. Germline CDR1 and CDR2: MNHEY and SVGAGI. The V and J ends lost 1 base and 8 bases, in that order; junction bases with no gene match: 5. The CDR3 length is 15 residues. The CDR3 loop is CASSYLGTGGWGYTF. The CDR3 DNA reads TGTGCCAGCAGTTACTTGGGGACAGGGGGCTGGGGCTACACCTTC.

V is TRBV5-1 and J is TRBJ2-3; 8 bases agree with TRBD2. The V and J ends lost 2 bases and 2 bases, in that order; junction bases with no gene match: 7. CDR3 size: 16 residues. Germline V lookup: CDR1 SGHRS, CDR2 YFSETQ. The CDR3 sequence is CASSFPGGLNTDTQYF. Written as DNA, the CDR3 is TGCGCCAGCAGCTTCCCGGGGGGGCTGAACACAGATACGCAGTATTTT.

This clonotype showed up just once. This chain connects TRBV20-1 to TRBJ2-6; D is undetermined. Looked up from germline, CDR1 is DFQATT and CDR2 is SNEGSKA (reference sequence). With 0 bases removed from V and 0 bases from J, the gap between germline ends came to 9 bases. This CDR3 comprises 16 residues. The CDR3 region has the DNA TGCAGTGCTAGAGAGACACGGGCCTCTGGGGCCAACGTCCTGACTTTC. This translates into CSARETRASGANVLTF.

The V and J genes are TRBV20-1 and TRBJ2-5; D is possibly TRBD2 (6 bases). The CDR3 has 15 amino acids. Germline V CDR1 and CDR2: DFQATT, SNEGSKA (reference sequence). Trimming removed 5 bases from V and 2 bases from J, with 18 bases in between. CDR3 in amino acids: CSAHIPGRGQETQYF. The CDR3 DNA sequence: TGCAGTGCTCATATCCCTGGGCGGGGACAAGAGACCCAGTACTTC.

The chain is built from TRBV6-1 and TRBJ2-5; D is perhaps TRBD1 (6 bases). Germline V gives CDR1 MNHNS, CDR2 SASEGT. The CDR3 runs to 12 residues. Trimming cost V 0 bases and J 11 bases, with 10 bases left between them. The CDR3 sequence: CASSEAGTKQYF. The CDR3 bases are TGTGCCAGCAGTGAAGCGGGGACAAAGCAGTACTTC.